This entry describes one T cell receptor beta chain. TCR beta CDR3 regions were amplified from RNA transcripts. An initial round of RT-PCR targeting the TCR CDR3 relied on the HTBI primer set. Using its own MiXCR run on the multiplex PCR reads, TCRdb lists one record per CDR3 protein. The sample shows about 280,000 distinct CDR3 sequences, 25% to 30% of them seen only once. The CDR3 consists of 15 residues. The V gene's germline CDR1 is MNHEY and CDR2 SVGAGI. Trimming took 0 bases from V and 1 from J, leaving 9 bases between them. This sample stems from a study of T cells in Graves' hyperthyroidism and ophthalmopathy. Clinical symptoms, serum thyroxine and TRAb, thyroid ultrasound and orbital computed tomography were used for the diagnoses. Initially, at the first diagnosis of hyperthyroidism and before any ophthalmopathy symptoms, blood was sampled.

This clonotype was sampled from a man between 35 and 55 years old with Graves' hyperthyroidism that later progressed to Graves' ophthalmopathy. Specimen: blood. This chain joins TRBV6-5 and TRBJ1-1; D gene unclear. This CDR3 is CASSYSGRKNTEAFF. DNA of the CDR3: TGTGCCAGCAGTTACTCGGGAAGAAAGAACACTGAAGCTTTCTTT.